The present TCR beta chain was sequenced within a study of shared clonotypes between healthy human individuals. Turning to the study itself: Serving as donors were a couple of women and three men, whose ages spanned 18 to 49.

Study-level findings and limits: Relative to clonotypes present in all four donors, those not shared had lower generation probabilities.

Germline lookup yields CDR1 MDHEN and CDR2 SYDVKM. CDR3 length: 13 residues. V lost 6 bases to trimming and J lost 5 bases, with 13 bases between them. For every subset, genomic DNA was evenly distributed across several immunoSEQ plates. As originally analysed: Junction-only immunoSEQ sequences carried no quality scores, so filtering differed. The assay was immunoSEQ multiplex PCR, and TCRdb's table has in-frame clones only and misses some. Clone size and V and J calls were adopted from that table, with D and trimming inferred from the DNA. The data contain millions of clones, 85% to 95% of them seen just once; the ten biggest clones take up roughly 0.36%. For this clone: Antigen specificity is unknown. Other DNA sequences of this sample code for an identical CDR3.

The sequencing sample was made of naive CD4+ T cells from PBMCs. Subset of the sample: CD45RA+ positively selected. This receptor was identified in a man aged 18 to 29 in good health. Some clones in this sample may be carry-over from other donors' samples. The chain is built from TRBV28 and TRBJ1-2, with TRBD1 as a possible D gene (5 bases). DNA for the CDR3: TGTGCCAGCAGACCTCCCGGGGGGTATGGCTACACCTTC. It translates to CASRPPGGYGYTF.